One and the same sample provided the 12 T cell receptor beta chains below, sequenced in a study of a mutant IDH1 vaccine in newly diagnosed glioma. Their cognate antigens are unknown. Time point denoted: week 35, safety follow-up. Every vaccination contained 300 ug of the mutant IDH1 20-mer peptide and was paired with topical imiquimod. Assay: immunoSEQ multiplex PCR; the TCRdb copy retains only in-frame clones and omits some. Of roughly 60,000 clones in the sample, roughly 74% were seen once. The material was PBMCs, obtained from a glioma patient whose treatment included an IDH1 peptide vaccine. The receptors shown here come from a middle-aged man with glioma.

This chain uses TRBV15 with TRBJ2-1; 9 nucleotides align to TRBD2. The CDR3 covers 13 residues. The trim removed 10 bases at V and 9 bases at J, leaving 10 bases unmatched. Per germline, CDR1 LNHNV and CDR2 YYDKDF (reference sequence). CDR3 sequence (DNA): TGTGCCATCAAGCGGGGGGCTATGGTTGAGCAGTTCTTC. Amino acids: CAIKRGAMVEQFF. The whole variable domain, filled in from reference TRBV15 and TRBJ2-1, reads DAMVIQNPRYQVTQFGKPVTLSCSQTLNHNVMYWYQQKSSQAPKLLFHYYDKDFNNEADTPDNFQSRRPNTSFCFLDIRSPGLGDTAMYLCAIKRGAMVEQFFGPGTRLTVL.

The rearrangement joins TRBV7-9 to TRBJ1-1, with a tentative D call TRBD1 (5 bases). The CDR3 is 11 residues long. CDR1 SEHNR and CDR2 FQNEAQ come from the germline V gene (reference sequence). Deletions cut 3 bases from V and 11 bases from J, with 10 bases between. The CDR3 region is CASSFPGQAFF. In nucleotides, the CDR3 is TGTGCCAGCAGCTTCCCGGGGCAGGCTTTCTTT.

The genes are TRBV30 and TRBJ1-1; D not resolved. The CDR3 contains 13 residues. Germline assignment: CDR1 GTSNPN and CDR2 SVGIG (reference sequence). Trimming took 3 bases from V and 10 from J, leaving 18 bases between them. The CDR3 DNA reads as TGTGCCTGGAGAATTGGATCCCCCTTCGGAGCTTTCTTT. Protein sequence: CAWRIGSPFGAFF.

The chain links TRBV5-4 to TRBJ1-2, with TRBD1 matching over 9 bases. V dropped 3 bases and J dropped 7; count of bases not matched to a gene: 10. The V gene's germline CDR1 is SGHNT and CDR2 YYREEE (reference sequence). The CDR3 has 15 residues. The chain's CDR3 is CASSSKQGALSGYTF. CDR3 nucleotide sequence: TGTGCCAGCAGCTCGAAACAGGGGGCTTTAAGTGGCTACACCTTC.

The chain couples TRBV27 to TRBJ1-1, with 10 bases that match TRBD1. V trimming: 6 bases; J trimming: 4 bases; junction bases outside the gene matches: 11. This CDR3 region has 16 residues. Germline V gene data show CDR1 as MNHEY and CDR2 as SMNVEV (reference sequence). In DNA, the CDR3 is TGTGCCAGCAGGGGCGGATTCGGACAGGGGGGCACTGAAGCTTTCTTT. It translates to CASRGGFGQGGTEAFF.

The chain carries TRBV6-4 and TRBJ2-5; perhaps TRBD2 as D (7 bases). Germline CDR1 MRHNA, CDR2 SNTAGT. The V end was cut by 4 bases, the J end by 5 bases, with 14 bases between. This CDR3 region has 14 residues. For the CDR3, the DNA is TGTGCCAGCAGTGGGGGGGGGCCAAAGGAGACCCAGTACTTC. This encodes CASSGGGPKETQYF.

This clone appeared a few times. The J gene is TRBJ2-7, the V gene TRBV28; 8 bases match TRBD1. J gave up 4 bases and V 3 bases, and 2 bases lay outside the gene matches. This CDR3 region has 13 residues. The germline V gene has CDR1 MDHEN and CDR2 SYDVKM. For the CDR3, the DNA is TGTGCCAGCAGTTTGTACAGGGGGTACGAGCAGTACTTC. This encodes CASSLYRGYEQYF.

The chain links TRBV27 to TRBJ2-7; TRBD1 matches at 7 bases. CDR3 length equals 14 residues. V lost 2 bases, J lost 3 bases, and 4 bases stayed unmatched. Germline values: CDR1 MNHEY, CDR2 SMNVEV (reference sequence). CDR3 coding DNA: TGTGCCAGCAGTTTAGGGGACAGAGTCTACGAGCAGTACTTC. This encodes CASSLGDRVYEQYF.

The gene calls are TRBV14 and TRBJ1-6; D is unclear. From germline, CDR1 is SGHDN and CDR2 FVKESK. This CDR3 is 14 amino acids long. Trimming removed 0 bases at V and 7 bases at J, with 7 bases between. The CDR3 loop is CASSQETGNSPLHF. The CDR3 coding sequence is TGTGCCAGCAGCCAAGAAACCGGCAATTCACCCCTCCACTTT.

The chain recombines TRBV4-1 with TRBJ2-1; D remains ambiguous. V lost 6 bases and J lost 0, with 15 bases in between. The CDR3 has 16 residues. The germline V gene encodes CDR1 MGHRA and CDR2 YSYEKL. For the CDR3, the DNA is TGCGCCAGCAGTCTTACTTTAGCCCCCTCCTACAATGAGCAGTTCTTC. Amino acid sequence: CASSLTLAPSYNEQFF.

The chain combines TRBV6-5 with TRBJ1-2; 7 bases match TRBD1. CDR1 is MNHEY, CDR2 SVGAGI, per germline. The CDR3 is 15 residues long. The junction had 11 bases not matched to a gene; V was cut back by 4 bases and J by 6 bases. The CDR3: CASSSQQGREDGYTF. The CDR3 DNA is TGTGCCAGCAGTTCCCAACAGGGGCGAGAGGATGGCTACACCTTC.

The V and J genes are TRBV10-3 and TRBJ2-2; perhaps TRBD1 as D (6 bases). This CDR3 contains 13 residues. Per germline, CDR1 ENHRY and CDR2 SYGVKD. V was pared by 7 bases and J by 2 bases, with 8 bases between. CDR3 bases: TGTGCCATCACCAGGGGTAACACCGGGGAGCTGTTTTTT. Translated: CAITRGNTGELFF.